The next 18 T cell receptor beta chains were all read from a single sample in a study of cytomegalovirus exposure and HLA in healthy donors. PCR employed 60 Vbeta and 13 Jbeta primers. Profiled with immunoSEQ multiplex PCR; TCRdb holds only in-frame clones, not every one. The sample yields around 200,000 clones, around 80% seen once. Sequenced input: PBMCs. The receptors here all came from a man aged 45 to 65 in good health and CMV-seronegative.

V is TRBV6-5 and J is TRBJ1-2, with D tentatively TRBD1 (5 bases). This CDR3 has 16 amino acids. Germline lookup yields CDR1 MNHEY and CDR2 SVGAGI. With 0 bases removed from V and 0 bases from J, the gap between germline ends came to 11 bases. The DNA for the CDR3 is TGTGCCAGCAGTTACTCGTGGACAACTACTAACTATGGCTACACCTTC. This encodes CASSYSWTTTNYGYTF.

The CDR3 spells CASTGAYEQYF. DNA for the CDR3: TGTGCCAGCACAGGGGCCTACGAGCAGTACTTC. V usage is TRBV2 and J usage is TRBJ2-7; the D gene is possibly TRBD1 (6 bases). The germline CDR1 and CDR2 sequences are SNHLY and FYNNEI. V was cut by 7 bases and J by 2 bases, with 6 bases left in between. CDR3 length equals 11 residues.

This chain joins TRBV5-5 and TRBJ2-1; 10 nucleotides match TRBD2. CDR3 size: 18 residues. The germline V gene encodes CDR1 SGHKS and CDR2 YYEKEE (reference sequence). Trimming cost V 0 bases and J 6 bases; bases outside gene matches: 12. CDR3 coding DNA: TGTGCCAGCAGCTTGGGGGGCTTAGCGGGAGGTGTAGTCAATGAGCAGTTCTTC. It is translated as CASSLGGLAGGVVNEQFF.

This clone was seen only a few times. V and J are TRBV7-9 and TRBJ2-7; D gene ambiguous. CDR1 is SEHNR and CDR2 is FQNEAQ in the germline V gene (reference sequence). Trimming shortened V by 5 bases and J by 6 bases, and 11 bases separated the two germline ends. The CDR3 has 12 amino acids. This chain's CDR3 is CASSLESSEQYF. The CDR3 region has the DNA TGTGCCAGCAGCCTCGAGAGTAGCGAGCAGTACTTC.

The chain's CDR3 is CASSQGISNQPQHF. CDR3 DNA: TGTGCCAGCAGTCAGGGTATAAGCAATCAGCCCCAGCATTTT. The chain employs TRBV6-5 and TRBJ1-5, with TRBD1 as a possible D gene (5 bases). Trimming cost V 5 bases and J 1 base, with 9 bases left between them. CDR3 size: 14 residues. CDR1 and CDR2 (germline): MNHEY, SVGAGI.

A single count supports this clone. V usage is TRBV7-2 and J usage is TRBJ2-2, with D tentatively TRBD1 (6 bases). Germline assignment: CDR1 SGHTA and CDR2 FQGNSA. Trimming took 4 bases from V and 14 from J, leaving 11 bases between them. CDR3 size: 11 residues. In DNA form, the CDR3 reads TGTGCCAGCAGCTCCAACAGGGTACTGTTTTTT. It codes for CASSSNRVLFF.

CDR3 nucleotide sequence: TGTGCCAGCAGCTTGGTCGGGGCAGGGGGCAATGAGCAGTTCTTC. Protein product: CASSLVGAGGNEQFF. This chain joins TRBV5-4 and TRBJ2-1; 7 nucleotides agree with TRBD1. The CDR3 loop spans 15 amino acids. V lost 0 bases and J lost 6; bases outside the gene matches: 6. Germline CDR1 SGHNT, CDR2 YYREEE (reference sequence). Variable domain in full (rest from reference TRBV5-4 and TRBJ2-1): ETGVTQSPTHLIKTRGQQVTLRCSSQSGHNTVSWYQQALGQGPQFIFQYYREEENGRGNFPPRFSGLQFPNYSSELNVNALELDDSALYLCASSLVGAGGNEQFFGPGTRLTVL.

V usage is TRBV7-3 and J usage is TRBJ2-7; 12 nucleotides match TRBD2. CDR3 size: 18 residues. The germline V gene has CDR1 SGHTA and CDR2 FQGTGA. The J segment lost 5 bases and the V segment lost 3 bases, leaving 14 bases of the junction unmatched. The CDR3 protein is CASSLTSGRSTSYHEQYF. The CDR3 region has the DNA TGTGCCAGCAGCTTGACTAGCGGGAGATCTACTTCCTACCACGAGCAGTACTTC.

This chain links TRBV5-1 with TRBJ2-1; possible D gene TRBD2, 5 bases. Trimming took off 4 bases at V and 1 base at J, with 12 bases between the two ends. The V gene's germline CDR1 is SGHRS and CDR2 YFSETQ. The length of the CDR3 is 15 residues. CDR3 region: CASSPGKGSYNEQFF. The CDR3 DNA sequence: TGCGCCAGCAGCCCCGGGAAGGGTTCCTACAATGAGCAGTTCTTC.

The CDR3 reads CASSQILAAGELFF. The CDR3 bases are TGCGCCAGCAGCCAAATCCTAGCTGCCGGGGAGCTGTTTTTT. The V call is TRBV4-1, the J call TRBJ2-2; the D gene is possibly TRBD2 (5 bases). Germline CDR1 is MGHRA and CDR2 is YSYEKL. This CDR3 spans 14 amino acids. V lost 2 bases to trimming and J lost 6 bases, with 10 bases between them.

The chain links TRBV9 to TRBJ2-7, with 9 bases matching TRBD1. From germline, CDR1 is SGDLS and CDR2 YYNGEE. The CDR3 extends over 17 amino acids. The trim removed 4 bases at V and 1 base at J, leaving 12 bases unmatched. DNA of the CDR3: TGTGCCAGCAGCCCCCGGGACAGGGAGTTAGGTTCCTACGAGCAGTACTTC. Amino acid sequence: CASSPRDRELGSYEQYF.

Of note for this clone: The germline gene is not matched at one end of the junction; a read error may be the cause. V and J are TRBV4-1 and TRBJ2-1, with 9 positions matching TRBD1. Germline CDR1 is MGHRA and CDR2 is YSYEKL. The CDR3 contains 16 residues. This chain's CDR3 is CASSQEVGTGNNEQFF. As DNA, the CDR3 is TGTGCCAGCAGCCAAGAAGTGGGGACAGGGAACAATGAGCAGTTCTTC.

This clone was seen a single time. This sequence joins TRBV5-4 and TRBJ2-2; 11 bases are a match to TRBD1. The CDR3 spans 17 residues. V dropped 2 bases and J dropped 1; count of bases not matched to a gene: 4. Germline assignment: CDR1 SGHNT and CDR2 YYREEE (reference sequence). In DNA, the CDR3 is TGTGCCAGCAGCTTACGGACAGGGGGCCTGAACACCGGGGAGCTGTTTTTT. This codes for CASSLRTGGLNTGELFF.

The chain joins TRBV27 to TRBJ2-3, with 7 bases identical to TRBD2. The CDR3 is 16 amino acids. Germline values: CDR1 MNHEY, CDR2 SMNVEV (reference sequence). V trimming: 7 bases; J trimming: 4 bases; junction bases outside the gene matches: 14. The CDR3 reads CASTPASGEYPDTQYF. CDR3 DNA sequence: TGTGCCAGCACCCCTGCAAGCGGGGAGTATCCAGATACGCAGTATTTT.

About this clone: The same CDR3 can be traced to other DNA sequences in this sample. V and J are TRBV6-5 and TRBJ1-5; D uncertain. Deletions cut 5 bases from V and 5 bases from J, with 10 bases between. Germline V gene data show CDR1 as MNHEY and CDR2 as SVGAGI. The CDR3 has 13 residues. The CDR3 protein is CASSREPDQPQHF. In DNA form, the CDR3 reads TGTGCCAGCAGTCGGGAGCCGGATCAGCCCCAGCATTTT.

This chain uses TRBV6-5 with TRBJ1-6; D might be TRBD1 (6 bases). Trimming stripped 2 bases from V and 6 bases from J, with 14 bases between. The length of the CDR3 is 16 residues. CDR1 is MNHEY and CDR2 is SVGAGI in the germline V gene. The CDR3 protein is CASSYNNRASNSPLHF. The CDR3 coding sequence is TGTGCCAGCAGTTACAATAACAGGGCGAGTAATTCACCCCTCCACTTT.

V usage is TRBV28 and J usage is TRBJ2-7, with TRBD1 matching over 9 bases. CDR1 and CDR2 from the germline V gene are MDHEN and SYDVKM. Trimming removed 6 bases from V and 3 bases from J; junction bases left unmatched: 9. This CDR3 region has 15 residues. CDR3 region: CASSQQGATLYEQYF. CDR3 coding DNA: TGTGCCAGCAGCCAACAGGGGGCTACTCTCTACGAGCAGTACTTC.

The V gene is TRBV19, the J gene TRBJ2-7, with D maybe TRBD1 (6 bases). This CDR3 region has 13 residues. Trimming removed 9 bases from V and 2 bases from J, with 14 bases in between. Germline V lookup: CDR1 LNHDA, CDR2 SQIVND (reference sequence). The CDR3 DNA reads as TGTGCCAGCAAGATACAGGGAGCCTACGAGCAGTACTTC. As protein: CASKIQGAYEQYF. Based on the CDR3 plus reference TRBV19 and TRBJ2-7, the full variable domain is DGGITQSPKYLFRKEGQNVTLSCEQNLNHDAMYWYRQDPGQGLRLIYYSQIVNDFQKGDIAEGYSVSREKKESFPLTVTSAQKNPTAFYLCASKIQGAYEQYFGPGTRLTVT.